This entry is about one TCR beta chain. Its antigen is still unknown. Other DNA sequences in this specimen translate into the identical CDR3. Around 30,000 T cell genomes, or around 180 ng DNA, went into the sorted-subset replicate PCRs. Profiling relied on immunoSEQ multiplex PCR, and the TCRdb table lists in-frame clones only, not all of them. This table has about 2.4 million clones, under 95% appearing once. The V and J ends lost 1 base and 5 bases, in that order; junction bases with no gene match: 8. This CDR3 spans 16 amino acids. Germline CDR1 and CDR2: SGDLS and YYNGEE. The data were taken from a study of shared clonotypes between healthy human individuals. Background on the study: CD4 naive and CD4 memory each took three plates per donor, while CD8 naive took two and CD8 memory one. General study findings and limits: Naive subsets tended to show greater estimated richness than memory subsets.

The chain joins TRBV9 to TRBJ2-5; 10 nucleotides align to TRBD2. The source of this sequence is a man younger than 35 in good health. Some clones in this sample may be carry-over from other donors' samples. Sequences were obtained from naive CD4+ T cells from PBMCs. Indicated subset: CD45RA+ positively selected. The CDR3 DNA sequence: TGTGCCAGCAGCGTATCCAGCGGGAGGGCCGGGGAGACCCAGTACTTC. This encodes CASSVSSGRAGETQYF.